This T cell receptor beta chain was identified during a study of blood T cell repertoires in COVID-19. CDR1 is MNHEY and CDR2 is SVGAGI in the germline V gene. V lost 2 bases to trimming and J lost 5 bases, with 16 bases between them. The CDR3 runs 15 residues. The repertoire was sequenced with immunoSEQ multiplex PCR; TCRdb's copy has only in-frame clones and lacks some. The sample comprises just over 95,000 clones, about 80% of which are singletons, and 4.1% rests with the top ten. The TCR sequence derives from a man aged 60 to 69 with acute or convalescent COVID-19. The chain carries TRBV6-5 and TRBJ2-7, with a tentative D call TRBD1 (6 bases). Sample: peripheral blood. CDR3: CASSYRTVSGNEQYF. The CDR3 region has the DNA TGTGCCAGCAGTTACCGGACAGTCTCGGGAAACGAGCAGTACTTC.